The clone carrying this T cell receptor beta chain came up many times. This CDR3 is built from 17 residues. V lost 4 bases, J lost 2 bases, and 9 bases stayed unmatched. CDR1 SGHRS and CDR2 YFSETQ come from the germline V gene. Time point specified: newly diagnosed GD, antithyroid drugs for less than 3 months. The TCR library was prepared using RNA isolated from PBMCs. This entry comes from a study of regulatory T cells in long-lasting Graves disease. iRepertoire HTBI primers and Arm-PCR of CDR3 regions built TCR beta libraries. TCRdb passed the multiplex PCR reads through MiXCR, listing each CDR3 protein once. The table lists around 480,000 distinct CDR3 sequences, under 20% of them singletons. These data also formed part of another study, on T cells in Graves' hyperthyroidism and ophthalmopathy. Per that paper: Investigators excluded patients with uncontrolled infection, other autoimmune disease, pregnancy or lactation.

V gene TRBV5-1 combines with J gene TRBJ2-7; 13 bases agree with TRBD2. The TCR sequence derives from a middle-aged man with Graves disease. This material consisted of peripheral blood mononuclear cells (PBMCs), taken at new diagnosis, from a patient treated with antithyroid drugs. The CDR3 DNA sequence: TGCGCCAGCAGCCCCGGGACTAGCGGGATTCGGCCCTACGAGCAGTACTTC. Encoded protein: CASSPGTSGIRPYEQYF.